This TCR beta chain was documented in a study of Graves' ophthalmopathy and Graves' hyperthyroidism. Findings and caveats of the study: With around 69% sensitivity and 72% to 85% specificity, the model predicted ophthalmopathy progression. Also, most clonotypes expanded in the thyroid above 0.001 frequency appeared in blood.

This CDR3 spans 14 amino acids. The germline V gene has CDR1 GTSNPN and CDR2 SVGIG (reference sequence). Trimming took off 4 bases at V and 1 base at J, with 14 bases between the two ends. In its sample, this clonotype was seen many times. Its antigen is as yet unknown. Enrollment excluded any patients with other autoimmune diseases, uncontrolled infections, pregnancy or lactation. It was from about 9.1 ml of fresh peripheral blood that the PBMCs came. Using RNA transcripts, the TCR beta CDR3 regions were amplified. RT-PCR was first run with HTBI primers, then multiplex PCR in a second round. TCRdb passed the multiplex PCR reads through MiXCR, listing each CDR3 protein once. The sample includes almost 400,000 distinct CDR3 sequences, around 19% of them seen just once.

J is TRBJ2-7 and V is TRBV30, with D maybe TRBD1 (6 bases). The sequenced sample was peripheral blood. The receptor was derived from a young woman with Graves' ophthalmopathy. The CDR3 DNA reads TGTGCCTGGAACAGCCTCGGACAGTCCTACGAGCAGTACTTC. Its translation: CAWNSLGQSYEQYF.